Listed below are T cell receptor beta chains from one sample, sequenced in a study of T cells in Graves' hyperthyroidism and ophthalmopathy. TCRdb used MiXCR to reprocess the multiplex PCR reads, holding one entry per CDR3 protein. The table includes around 420,000 distinct CDR3 sequences, 15% to 19% detected once. The sequenced material came from blood. All receptors come from a woman aged 18-29 years with Graves' hyperthyroidism. Each CDR3 is given with its conserved first and last residue. D genes are given only for firm matches. A row's size may be missing; if present it is once, few, many or a size class.

d_call: -; j_call: TRBJ2-5; v_call: TRBV19; clone_size: -; cdr3_aa: CASSFVTGETQYF; cdr3_nt: TGTGCCAGTAGTTTTGTCACTGGGGAGACCCAGTACTTC
d_call: -; j_call: TRBJ2-7; v_call: TRBV7-9; clone_size: many; cdr3_aa: CASSSKGGGFLYEQYF; cdr3_nt: TGTGCCAGCAGCTCTAAGGGAGGCGGGTTCCTCTACGAGCAGTACTTC
d_call: -; j_call: TRBJ2-5; v_call: TRBV19; clone_size: -; cdr3_aa: CASSIAGGGETQYF; cdr3_nt: TGTGCCAGTAGTATCGCCGGGGGCGGTGAGACCCAGTACTTC
d_call: TRBD1; j_call: TRBJ1-2; v_call: TRBV12-5; clone_size: -; cdr3_aa: CASGSYQGAANYGYTF; cdr3_nt: TGTGCTAGTGGTTCCTACCAGGGGGCGGCTAACTATGGCTACACCTTC
d_call: TRBD1; j_call: TRBJ2-1; v_call: TRBV5-1; clone_size: many; cdr3_aa: CASNSQGLKYNEQFF; cdr3_nt: TGCGCCAGCAACTCACAGGGGTTGAAGTACAATGAGCAGTTCTTC
d_call: -; j_call: TRBJ1-4; v_call: TRBV2; clone_size: many; cdr3_aa: CASSETWVIEKLFF; cdr3_nt: TGTGCCAGCAGTGAAACATGGGTGATTGAAAAACTGTTTTTT
d_call: -; j_call: TRBJ1-2; v_call: TRBV13; clone_size: few; cdr3_aa: CASSFSRGGGYGYTF; cdr3_nt: TGTGCCAGCAGCTTCTCCCGGGGGGGAGGATATGGCTACACCTTC
d_call: TRBD1; j_call: TRBJ2-2; v_call: TRBV25-1; clone_size: -; cdr3_aa: CASSEEGTDHTGELFF; cdr3_nt: TGTGCCAGCAGTGAAGAAGGGACAGACCACACCGGGGAGCTGTTTTTT
d_call: TRBD1; j_call: TRBJ1-1; v_call: TRBV27; clone_size: many; cdr3_aa: CASSLIAGTGGQNEAFF; cdr3_nt: TGTGCCAGCAGTTTAATCGCCGGGACAGGGGGCCAGAATGAAGCTTTCTTT
d_call: -; j_call: TRBJ2-3; v_call: TRBV12-3/TRBV12-4; clone_size: few; cdr3_aa: CASSLGAYTQYF; cdr3_nt: TGTGCCAGCAGTTTAGGAGCTTATACGCAGTATTTT
d_call: -; j_call: TRBJ2-1; v_call: TRBV7-6; clone_size: few; cdr3_aa: CASSLGRQNNNEQFF; cdr3_nt: TGTGCCAGCAGCTTAGGGAGACAGAATAACAATGAGCAGTTCTTC
d_call: -; j_call: TRBJ1-1; v_call: TRBV20-1; clone_size: many; cdr3_aa: CSASRQGIAEAFF; cdr3_nt: TGCAGTGCTAGTAGGCAGGGGATCGCTGAAGCTTTCTTT
d_call: -; j_call: TRBJ2-3; v_call: TRBV7-9; clone_size: many; cdr3_aa: CASSLVVYPSTDTQYF; cdr3_nt: TGTGCCAGCAGCTTAGTTGTCTACCCTAGCACAGATACGCAGTATTTT
d_call: TRBD1; j_call: TRBJ1-6; v_call: TRBV20-1; clone_size: many; cdr3_aa: CSARDPGPGTEASPLHF; cdr3_nt: TGCAGTGCTAGAGATCCAGGGCCCGGGACAGAAGCTTCACCCCTCCACTTT
d_call: TRBD1; j_call: TRBJ2-7; v_call: TRBV11-3; clone_size: many; cdr3_aa: CASSPGTGIDEQYF; cdr3_nt: TGTGCCAGCAGCCCGGGGACAGGGATCGACGAGCAGTACTTC
d_call: -; j_call: TRBJ2-3; v_call: TRBV4-1; clone_size: many; cdr3_aa: CASSPSGSFTDTQYF; cdr3_nt: TGCGCCAGCAGCCCTTCAGGAAGTTTCACAGATACGCAGTATTTT
d_call: TRBD1; j_call: TRBJ2-2; v_call: TRBV2; clone_size: -; cdr3_aa: CASSFPGQGTGELFF; cdr3_nt: TGTGCCAGCAGTTTCCCAGGACAGGGGACCGGGGAGCTGTTTTTT
d_call: TRBD2; j_call: TRBJ2-1; v_call: TRBV11-2; clone_size: many; cdr3_aa: CASSSSGTFYNEQFF; cdr3_nt: TGTGCCAGCAGCTCCAGCGGGACCTTCTACAATGAGCAGTTCTTC
d_call: -; j_call: TRBJ2-7; v_call: TRBV18; clone_size: many; cdr3_aa: CASSPPWQDGYEQYF; cdr3_nt: TGTGCCAGCTCACCACCGTGGCAGGACGGCTACGAGCAGTACTTC
d_call: TRBD1; j_call: TRBJ2-7; v_call: TRBV12-3/TRBV12-4; clone_size: many; cdr3_aa: CASSFGRGMYEQYF; cdr3_nt: TGTGCCAGCAGTTTCGGCAGGGGGATGTACGAGCAGTACTTC
d_call: TRBD2; j_call: TRBJ2-3; v_call: TRBV7-3; clone_size: -; cdr3_aa: CASSRTSGAHTDTQYF; cdr3_nt: TGTGCCAGCAGCAGGACTAGCGGGGCTCACACAGATACGCAGTATTTT
d_call: -; j_call: TRBJ1-2; v_call: TRBV15; clone_size: many; cdr3_aa: CATSRESAANYGYTF; cdr3_nt: TGTGCCACCAGCAGAGAGTCAGCAGCTAACTATGGCTACACCTTC
d_call: -; j_call: TRBJ1-5; v_call: TRBV6-1; clone_size: -; cdr3_aa: CASSETAQPQHF; cdr3_nt: TGTGCCAGCAGCGAGACAGCGCAGCCCCAGCATTTT
d_call: TRBD1; j_call: TRBJ1-2; v_call: TRBV5-5; clone_size: few; cdr3_aa: CASSLWTGDFYGYTF; cdr3_nt: TGTGCCAGCAGCCTTTGGACAGGGGATTTCTATGGCTACACCTTC
d_call: TRBD2; j_call: TRBJ2-5; v_call: TRBV4-1; clone_size: many; cdr3_aa: CASSLGLAGELYQETQYF; cdr3_nt: TGCGCCAGCAGCCTAGGACTAGCGGGGGAGCTTTACCAAGAGACCCAGTACTTC
d_call: -; j_call: TRBJ1-5; v_call: TRBV2; clone_size: many; cdr3_aa: CASSEAGGGNQPQHF; cdr3_nt: TGTGCCAGCAGTGAAGCCGGGGGCGGCAATCAGCCCCAGCATTTT
d_call: -; j_call: TRBJ2-2; v_call: TRBV7-9; clone_size: many; cdr3_aa: CASSLKPGELFF; cdr3_nt: TGTGCCAGCAGCTTAAAACCCGGGGAGCTGTTTTTT
d_call: TRBD2; j_call: TRBJ2-4; v_call: TRBV6-1; clone_size: -; cdr3_aa: CASSPSGRAHIQYF; cdr3_nt: TGTGCCAGCAGCCCTAGCGGGAGGGCCCACATTCAGTACTTC
d_call: -; j_call: TRBJ2-3; v_call: TRBV30; clone_size: many; cdr3_aa: CAWSGGGGADTQYF; cdr3_nt: TGTGCCTGGAGTGGGGGAGGTGGCGCAGATACGCAGTATTTT